This T cell receptor beta chain was sequenced during a study of early T cells in non-severe SARS-CoV-2 infection. Study results and limitations: Database matching using VDJdb favored anti-spike CD8 responses, with private and CD4 specificities left missing.

This clonotype was seen a handful of times. The antigen is undetermined. The CDR3 length is 15 residues. V was pared by 8 bases and J by 2 bases, with 16 bases between. Looked up from germline, CDR1 is SNHLY and CDR2 is FYNNEI. Each single cDNA molecule received a unique molecular identifier. TCRdb ran MiXCR on the 5' RACE reads and lists one entry per CDR3 protein. The sample lists some 110,000 distinct CDR3 sequences, more than 12% occurring once. The specimen sequenced was whole blood. This rearrangement joins TRBV2 to TRBJ2-4, with D maybe TRBD1 (6 bases). This sequence originates from an adult who was a healthcare worker with PCR-confirmed SARS-CoV-2 infection or an uninfected control (not recorded which). The CDR3 loop is CASGSQGQSKNIQYF. The CDR3 DNA sequence: TGTGCCAGCGGGTCGCAGGGGCAGTCCAAAAACATTCAGTACTTC. The whole variable domain, filled in from reference TRBV2 and TRBJ2-4, reads EPEVTQTPSHQVTQMGQEVILRCVPISNHLYFYWYRQILGQKVEFLVSFYNNEISEKSEIFDDQFSVERPDGSNFTLKIRSTKLEDSAMYFCASGSQGQSKNIQYFGAGTRLSVL.